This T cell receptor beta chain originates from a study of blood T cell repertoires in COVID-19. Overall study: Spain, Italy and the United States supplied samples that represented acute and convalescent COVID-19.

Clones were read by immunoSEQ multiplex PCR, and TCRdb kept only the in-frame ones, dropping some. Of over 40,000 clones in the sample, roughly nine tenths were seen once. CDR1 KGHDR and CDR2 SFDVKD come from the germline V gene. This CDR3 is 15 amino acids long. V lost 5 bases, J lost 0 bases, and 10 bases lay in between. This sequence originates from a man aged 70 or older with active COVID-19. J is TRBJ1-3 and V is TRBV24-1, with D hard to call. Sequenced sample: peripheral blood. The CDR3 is CATSGGISSGNTIYF. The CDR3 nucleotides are TGTGCCACCAGTGGAGGAATATCCTCTGGAAACACCATATATTTT.